This entry lists 20 T cell receptor beta chains sequenced from one sample in a study of cytomegalovirus exposure and HLA in healthy donors. This table comes from immunoSEQ multiplex PCR, and its TCRdb copy is limited to in-frame clones, with some not included. The repertoire holds under 250,000 clones, with around nine tenths as singletons. Source material: PBMCs. All receptors come from a woman in her late teens or twenties in good health and CMV-seronegative.

V is TRBV6-4 and J is TRBJ2-1, with TRBD2 matching over 11 bases. The length of the CDR3 is 16 residues. J lost 4 bases, V lost 3 bases, and 5 bases had no gene match. Germline V gene sequence: CDR1 MRHNA, CDR2 SNTAGT. In nucleotides, the CDR3 is TGTGCCAGCAGTGATAGCGGGAGGGCCGGGTACAATGAGCAGTTCTTC. Its protein product is CASSDSGRAGYNEQFF.

The CDR3 DNA sequence: TGTGCCAGCACCTTTGGGACAGTGAACACTGAAGCTTTCTTT. Translation: CASTFGTVNTEAFF. The chain uses TRBV28 and TRBJ1-1; TRBD1 matches 7 bases. V shed 7 bases and J 0 bases; nucleotides not matched to a gene: 5. Germline CDR1 and CDR2: MDHEN and SYDVKM. The CDR3 totals 14 residues.

The chain is built from TRBV5-1 and TRBJ1-1, with 9 nucleotides matching TRBD1. The CDR3 sequence is 15 residues long. Germline V gene data show CDR1 as SGHRS and CDR2 as YFSETQ. J was trimmed by 4 bases and V by 0 bases; bases with no gene match: 4. The CDR3 spells CASSLEGQGVTEAFF. The CDR3 coding sequence is TGCGCCAGCAGCTTGGAGGGACAGGGCGTCACTGAAGCTTTCTTT.

This chain joins TRBV5-1 and TRBJ2-3, with 7 bases matching TRBD2. V shed 5 bases, J shed 0 bases, and the junction held 12 bases outside the gene matches. Germline V gene data show CDR1 as SGHRS and CDR2 as YFSETQ. This CDR3 has 17 residues. The CDR3 DNA follows: TGCGCCAGCAGTTATCTCCTAGCGGATTCTAGCACAGATACGCAGTATTTT. This gives the protein CASSYLLADSSTDTQYF.

The chain carries TRBV11-2 and TRBJ1-2; 11 positions agree with TRBD1. Germline V CDR1 and CDR2: SGHAT, FQNNGV. The CDR3 loop spans 15 amino acids. Trimming took 10 bases from V and 5 from J; bases not matched to a gene: 12. CDR3: CANTDRGTGGYGYTF. DNA for the CDR3: TGTGCCAACACTGACCGCGGGACAGGGGGATATGGCTACACCTTC.

The rearrangement links TRBV15 to TRBJ1-5; 9 bases match TRBD1. This CDR3 is built from 19 residues. Germline lookup yields CDR1 LNHNV and CDR2 YYDKDF (reference sequence). V shed 3 bases, J shed 2 bases, and the junction held 14 bases outside the gene matches. The CDR3 region has the DNA TGTGCCACCAGCAGCACCGGGACAGGGAATCGGAGGGGCAATCAGCCCCAGCATTTT. This codes for CATSSTGTGNRRGNQPQHF. The full variable domain, completed using reference TRBV15 and TRBJ1-5, is DAMVIQNPRYQVTQFGKPVTLSCSQTLNHNVMYWYQQKSSQAPKLLFHYYDKDFNNEADTPDNFQSRRPNTSFCFLDIRSPGLGDTAMYLCATSSTGTGNRRGNQPQHFGDGTRLSIL.

This clone was observed a few times. J is TRBJ1-2 and V is TRBV11-2; D call uncertain. The germline V gene encodes CDR1 SGHAT and CDR2 FQNNGV. There are 13 residues in the CDR3. V lost 0 bases and J 4 bases, leaving 6 bases between the germline ends. CDR3 nucleotides: TGTGCCAGCAGCTTAGATCATTTCTATGGCTACACCTTC. Translated: CASSLDHFYGYTF.

J is TRBJ2-7 and V is TRBV7-9, with a tentative D call TRBD2 (5 bases). Germline values: CDR1 SEHNR, CDR2 FQNEAQ (reference sequence). V lost 5 bases and J 6 bases, leaving 14 bases between the germline ends. This CDR3 region has 13 residues. CDR3 nucleotide sequence: TGTGCCAGCAGCCCGCCTGGACTGCTCGAGCAGTACTTC. Its protein product is CASSPPGLLEQYF.

The chain has TRBV4-1 and TRBJ2-4; D perhaps matches TRBD2 (5 bases). Germline CDR1 reads MGHRA; CDR2 reads YSYEKL. The V gene lost 0 bases and the J gene lost 0 bases, with 12 bases spanning the gap. This CDR3 comprises 17 residues. This chain's CDR3 is CASSQDRDLIAKNIQYF. The DNA of the CDR3 is TGCGCCAGCAGCCAAGACCGGGATTTAATAGCCAAAAACATTCAGTACTTC.

This rearrangement joins TRBV5-1 to TRBJ2-7, with TRBD1 identical over 11 bases. Germline assignment: CDR1 SGHRS and CDR2 YFSETQ. V was pared by 4 bases and J by 3 bases, with 3 bases of the junction left unmatched. The CDR3 covers 14 residues. CDR3 DNA sequence: TGCGCCAGCAGCCCTGGGACAGGGGGCTACGAGCAGTACTTC. This gives the protein CASSPGTGGYEQYF. The full variable domain, in which reference TRBV5-1 and TRBJ2-7 provide the parts outside the CDR3, is KAGVTQTPRYLIKTRGQQVTLSCSPISGHRSVSWYQQTPGQGLQFLFEYFSETQRNKGNFPGRFSGRQFSNSRSEMNVSTLELGDSALYLCASSPGTGGYEQYFGPGTRLTVT.

The chain combines TRBV6-6 with TRBJ2-2; 7 nucleotides align to TRBD2. The CDR3 sequence is 14 residues long. In germline, CDR1 is MNHNY, CDR2 SVGAGI (reference sequence). Trimming cost V 10 bases and J 3 bases; bases outside gene matches: 8. CDR3 residues: CATSGTTYTGELFF. The CDR3 DNA reads as TGTGCCACCTCCGGGACTACATACACCGGGGAGCTGTTTTTT.

Here the CDR3 DNA reads TGTGCCAGCAGCTTAGGAGGGTTAGACACCATATATTTT. Translated, it gives CASSLGGLDTIYF. The genes are TRBV7-9 and TRBJ1-3; D unresolved. Per germline, CDR1 SEHNR and CDR2 FQNEAQ (reference sequence). Trimming stripped 1 base from V and 8 bases from J, with 9 bases between. This CDR3 region has 13 residues. The full variable domain, completed using reference TRBV7-9 and TRBJ1-3, is DTGVSQNPRHKITKRGQNVTFRCDPISEHNRLYWYRQTLGQGPEFLTYFQNEAQLEKSRLLSDRFSAERPKGSFSTLEIQRTEQGDSAMYLCASSLGGLDTIYFGEGSWLTVV.

This clone was seen more than once but under ten times. The DNA is omitted, as the CDR3 cannot be located on it reliably, and the CDR3 follows TCRdb's listing. The chain combines TRBV5-1 with TRBJ2-7; no check of the table's D call, TRBD1, against the DNA was made. Germline-derived CDR1 and CDR2 are SGHRS and YFSETQ. The CDR3 has 14 residues if both end residues are counted. The CDR3 reads CASSSSDRGHEQYF.

The V gene is TRBV18, the J gene TRBJ1-5, with D possibly being TRBD1 (5 bases). Per germline, CDR1 KGHSH and CDR2 LQKENI. V lost 1 base and J lost 4, with 17 bases in between. This CDR3 is built from 17 residues. The CDR3 nucleotides read TGTGCCAGCTCACCACGGCCCAGGGAGGACGGGAATCAGCCCCAGCATTTT. This gives the protein CASSPRPREDGNQPQHF.

The chain recombines TRBV15 with TRBJ2-1, with TRBD2 identical over 7 bases. This CDR3 spans 16 amino acids. J lost 6 bases, V lost 1 base, and 9 bases had no gene match. Germline-derived CDR1 and CDR2 are LNHNV and YYDKDF (reference sequence). Here the CDR3 DNA reads TGTGCCACCAGCAGAGCACATGCGGGAGTCGGCAATGAGCAGTTCTTC. This sequence encodes CATSRAHAGVGNEQFF.

The gene calls are TRBV18 and TRBJ2-3; 12 positions agree with TRBD1. Germline V gene lookup returns CDR1 KGHSH and CDR2 LQKENI. Unmatched junction bases numbered 8, after V lost 3 bases and J lost 4 bases. This CDR3 spans 17 amino acids. CDR3 coding DNA: TGTGCCAGCTCACCTTCCCCGGGACAGGGGGCCCCAGATACGCAGTATTTT. Its protein product is CASSPSPGQGAPDTQYF. The full variable domain, rest sourced from reference TRBV18 and TRBJ2-3, is NAGVMQNPRHLVRRRGQEARLRCSPMKGHSHVYWYRQLPEEGLKFMVYLQKENIIDESGMPKERFSAEFPKEGPSILRIQQVVRGDSAAYFCASSPSPGQGAPDTQYFGPGTRLTVL.

The rearrangement links TRBV28 to TRBJ2-2, with D hard to call. V lost 1 base to trimming and J lost 2 bases, with 8 bases between them. The length of the CDR3 is 15 residues. CDR1 and CDR2 (germline): MDHEN, SYDVKM. Here the CDR3 reads CASSLSRHNTGELFF. CDR3 sequence (DNA): TGTGCCAGCAGTTTATCCAGACACAACACCGGGGAGCTGTTTTTT.

The chain joins TRBV5-1 to TRBJ2-1, with TRBD2 as a possible D gene (5 bases). V was shortened by 2 bases and J by 6 bases, with 18 bases between the two germline ends. CDR1 SGHRS and CDR2 YFSETQ come from the germline V gene. The CDR3 covers 16 residues. In DNA form, the CDR3 reads TGCGCCAGCAGCTTTCCCTGGACTCAACCGCCCAATGAGCAGTTCTTC. Its protein is CASSFPWTQPPNEQFF.

The V call is TRBV2, the J call TRBJ1-5; possibly TRBD1 for D (5 bases). The CDR3 sequence is 14 residues long. Germline CDR1 reads SNHLY; CDR2 reads FYNNEI. The V gene lost 6 bases and the J gene lost 4 bases, with 13 bases spanning the gap. The CDR3 spells CASRGPGSNQPQHF. The CDR3 nucleotides read TGTGCCAGCAGAGGTCCAGGGTCGAATCAGCCCCAGCATTTT.

V and J are TRBV5-6 and TRBJ2-3; 8 nucleotides align to TRBD2. The CDR3 extends over 18 amino acids. V lost 0 bases and J lost 3; bases outside the gene matches: 12. The V gene's germline CDR1 is SGHDT and CDR2 YYEEEE. Here the CDR3 DNA reads TGTGCCAGCAGCTTGGCAAATCTAGCGGGCGCACTGACAGATACGCAGTATTTT. Translated: CASSLANLAGALTDTQYF.